These 7 T cell receptor beta chains originate from one sample sequenced in a study of T cells in Graves' hyperthyroidism and ophthalmopathy. Regions amplified from RNA transcripts were the TCR beta CDR3 regions. HTBI primers were employed in a first-round RT-PCR of the TCR CDR3. TCRdb used MiXCR to reprocess the multiplex PCR reads, holding one entry per CDR3 protein. Among about 370,000 distinct CDR3 sequences listed, roughly 15% were seen once. Sequencing used blood. The receptors come from a woman aged 60 to 75 with Graves' ophthalmopathy.

The chain employs TRBV20-1 and TRBJ1-1; D unresolved. This CDR3 spans 17 amino acids. Trimming took off 0 bases at V and 4 bases at J, with 21 bases between the two ends. In germline, CDR1 is DFQATT, CDR2 SNEGSKA (reference sequence). CDR3 residues: CSARDPGKAFGGTEAFF. The CDR3, as DNA: TGCAGTGCTAGAGATCCGGGGAAAGCGTTTGGCGGCACTGAAGCTTTCTTT.

This clonotype was counted a few times. The rearrangement uses TRBV20-1 and TRBJ1-4; D is undetermined. The ends were cut back, 1 base at V and 2 bases at J, with 14 bases in the middle. The CDR3 runs 16 residues. Germline CDR1 and CDR2: DFQATT and SNEGSKA (reference sequence). Here the CDR3 reads CSARAGRINTNEKLFF. The CDR3, as DNA: TGCAGTGCTAGAGCCGGGCGGATTAATACTAATGAAAAACTGTTTTTT.

This clonotype has ten or more counts. The rearrangement links TRBV3-1 to TRBJ1-5; D ambiguous. The CDR3 covers 13 residues. Trimming removed 1 base at V and 5 bases at J, with 6 bases between. Germline-derived CDR1 and CDR2 are LGHDT and YNNKEL (reference sequence). This CDR3 reads CASSQGQDQPQHF. Here the CDR3 DNA reads TGTGCCAGCAGCCAAGGGCAGGATCAGCCCCAGCATTTT.

A single count supports this clonotype. A much larger clone differs from this one at a single base, so this may be a read error. The chain has TRBV19 and TRBJ2-1, with 12 bases that match TRBD2. This CDR3 region has 14 residues. From germline, CDR1 is LNHDA and CDR2 SQIVND (reference sequence). In DNA, the CDR3 is TGTGCCTGTAGATGGACTAGCGGGAACAATGAGCAGTTCTTC. This sequence encodes CACRWTSGNNEQFF.

This clonotype turned up a few times. The chain recombines TRBV7-6 with TRBJ2-5, with D perhaps TRBD1 or TRBD2 (5 bases each). CDR3 length: 14 residues. V was cut by 4 bases and J by 7 bases, with 16 bases left in between. The V gene's germline CDR1 is SGHVS and CDR2 FNYEAQ. The CDR3 region is CASSYGPGRATQYF. The CDR3 nucleotides are TGTGCCAGCAGCTACGGTCCGGGGCGGGCGACCCAGTACTTC.

The chain links TRBV12-3 or TRBV12-4 to TRBJ2-2, with D possibly TRBD2 on 6 matching bases. The V and J ends lost 8 bases and 0 bases respectively, with 13 bases between them. This CDR3 is 15 amino acids long. CDR3 loop: CASLRRGPNTGELFF. The CDR3 region has the DNA TGTGCCAGCCTAAGGCGGGGACCGAACACCGGGGAGCTGTTTTTT.

This clonotype was recorded many times. The chain carries TRBV11-3 and TRBJ2-3; D gene uncertain. The CDR3 covers 15 residues. Germline V gene sequence: CDR1 SGHNT, CDR2 YENEEA. V was trimmed by 0 bases and J by 1 base, leaving 8 bases between them. The CDR3 DNA reads as TGTGCCAGCAGCTTAGATCCGGGCCGCACAGATACGCAGTATTTT. This encodes CASSLDPGRTDTQYF.